This T cell receptor beta chain was observed in a study of blood T cells in healthy people across ages. Sample-barcoded 5' priming and a J-beta primer mix drove a second PCR of about 6 to 12 cycles. One entry per CDR3 protein results from TCRdb running MiXCR on the 5' RACE reads. The table shows over 750,000 distinct CDR3 sequences, with roughly 25% occurring only once. V lost 11 bases and J lost 5, with 15 bases in between. This CDR3 comprises 13 residues. Germline V gene data show CDR1 as MGHRA and CDR2 as YSYEKL. This sample was shared with a second study, whose subject was T cells of mothers and their children.

What was sequenced was blood. The clonotype comes from a boy between 10 and 17 years old in good health. The rearrangement uses TRBV4-1 and TRBJ2-2, with TRBD2 as a possible D gene (6 bases). CDR3 sequence (DNA): TGCGCCCATGGTAACCTAGCGACCGGGGAGCTGTTTTTT. It encodes CAHGNLATGELFF.